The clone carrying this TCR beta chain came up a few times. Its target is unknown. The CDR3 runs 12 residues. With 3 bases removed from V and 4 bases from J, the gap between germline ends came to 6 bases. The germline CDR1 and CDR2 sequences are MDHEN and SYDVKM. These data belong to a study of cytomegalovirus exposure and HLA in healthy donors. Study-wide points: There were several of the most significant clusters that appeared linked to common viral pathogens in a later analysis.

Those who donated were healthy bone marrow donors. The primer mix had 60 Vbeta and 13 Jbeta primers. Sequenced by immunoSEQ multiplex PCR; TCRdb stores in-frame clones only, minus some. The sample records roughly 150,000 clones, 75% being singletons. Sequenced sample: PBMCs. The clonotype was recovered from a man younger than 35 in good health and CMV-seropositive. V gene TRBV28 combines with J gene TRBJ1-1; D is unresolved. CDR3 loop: CASSLESTEAFF. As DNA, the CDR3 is TGTGCCAGCAGTTTGGAGTCCACTGAAGCTTTCTTT. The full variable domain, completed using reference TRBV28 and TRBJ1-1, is DVKVTQSSRYLVKRTGEKVFLECVQDMDHENMFWYRQDPGLGLRLIYFSYDVKMKEKGDIPEGYSVSREKKERFSLILESASTNQTSMYLCASSLESTEAFFGQGTRLTVV.